A single sample gave rise to the 22 T cell receptor beta chains below, sequenced in a study of beta chain features in type 1 diabetes. The whole isolated RNA underwent reverse transcription, so sequencing captured expressed TCRB transcripts. Generated by immunoSEQ multiplex PCR, the TCRdb table keeps only in-frame clones and is missing some. The repertoire holds 120,000 to 150,000 clones, with approximately 10% as singletons. The sample taken for sequencing was central memory CD4+ T cells from blood. These TCRs come from a woman aged 40 to 55 in good health.

This rearrangement joins TRBV9 to TRBJ1-1, with TRBD1 identical over 8 bases. The CDR3 totals 15 residues. CDR1 is SGDLS and CDR2 is YYNGEE in the germline V gene. V was pared by 0 bases and J by 3 bases, with 4 bases of the junction left unmatched. As DNA, the CDR3 is TGTGCCAGCAGCGTAGACGGACAGGGCTACACTGAAGCTTTCTTT. Translation gives CASSVDGQGYTEAFF.

This clone was observed a few times. The chain has TRBV10-3 and TRBJ2-7; D possibly corresponds to TRBD1 (6 bases). V was clipped by 5 bases and J by 4 bases, with 9 bases between them. The CDR3 totals 12 residues. The V gene's germline CDR1 is ENHRY and CDR2 SYGVKD. The chain's CDR3 is CAISFDRYEQYF. CDR3 nucleotide sequence: TGTGCCATCAGTTTTGACAGGTACGAGCAGTACTTC.

V is TRBV6-1 and J is TRBJ1-6; TRBD1 matches 9 bases. There are 16 residues in the CDR3. Germline assignment: CDR1 MNHNS and CDR2 SASEGT. V was pared by 2 bases and J by 9 bases, with 8 bases of the junction left unmatched. CDR3 protein: CASSEYEQGAGSPLHF. The CDR3 DNA follows: TGTGCCAGCAGTGAATACGAACAGGGGGCGGGTTCACCCCTCCACTTT.

V gene TRBV7-2 combines with J gene TRBJ2-5, with a tentative D call TRBD2 (6 bases). This CDR3 spans 16 amino acids. Trimming took 3 bases from V and 5 from J, leaving 19 bases between them. Germline assignment: CDR1 SGHTA and CDR2 FQGNSA. This CDR3 reads CASSFRLEQARETQYF. The CDR3, as DNA: TGTGCCAGCAGCTTCCGACTAGAACAGGCCAGGGAGACCCAGTACTTC.

This clone was detected a few times. This chain joins TRBV7-9 and TRBJ1-3; D remains ambiguous. The CDR3 runs 13 residues. The V end lost 5 bases, the J end lost 4 bases, and 9 bases lay between the germline ends. Per germline, CDR1 SEHNR and CDR2 FQNEAQ (reference sequence). The CDR3 region is CASSPPGGNTIYF. CDR3 nucleotide sequence: TGTGCCAGCAGCCCACCGGGGGGAAACACCATATATTTT.

This clone was counted a few times. This chain connects TRBV4-3 to TRBJ2-3; tentatively, D is TRBD2 (5 bases). CDR3 length: 17 amino acids. V lost 4 bases and J 6 bases, leaving 23 bases between the germline ends. Germline CDR1 and CDR2: LGHNA and YSLEER. CDR3 amino acids: CASSPSPGAAAGDTQYF. The CDR3 DNA is TGCGCCAGCAGCCCCTCACCAGGAGCGGCCGCTGGGGATACGCAGTATTTT.

This clone was seen at least ten times. The gene calls are TRBV6-5 and TRBJ2-7; 10 nucleotides agree with TRBD1. The germline V gene has CDR1 MNHEY and CDR2 SVGAGI. The CDR3 covers 15 residues. V was clipped by 6 bases and J by 5 bases; unmatched bases: 10. In DNA form, the CDR3 reads TGTGCCAGCAGACCGGCTGACAGGGGGCGGCACGAGCAGTACTTC. Its protein is CASRPADRGRHEQYF.

This clone was detected only a few times. The chain recombines TRBV6-1 with TRBJ2-3; 9 bases line up with TRBD1. The V gene end was trimmed by 7 bases and the J gene end by 3 bases; junction bases not matched to a gene: 2. CDR3 length: 13 residues. The germline CDR1 and CDR2 sequences are MNHNS and SASEGT. CDR3 sequence: CASTGTGTDTQYF. DNA for the CDR3: TGTGCCAGCACCGGGACAGGGACAGATACGCAGTATTTT.

This rearrangement joins TRBV5-4 to TRBJ2-6, with 15 bases fitting TRBD2. The CDR3 has 18 residues. V was pared by 4 bases and J by 4 bases, with 6 bases of the junction left unmatched. Per the germline V gene, CDR1 is SGHNT and CDR2 is YYREEE (reference sequence). The CDR3 sequence: CASSPGLAGGMGANVLTF. The DNA of the CDR3 is TGTGCCAGCAGCCCGGGACTAGCGGGGGGCATGGGGGCCAACGTCCTGACTTTC.

This clone showed up many times. The gene calls are TRBV7-2 and TRBJ2-5; 7 positions agree with TRBD2. The CDR3 is 15 amino acids. Germline CDR1 and CDR2: SGHTA and FQGNSA. V gave up 1 base and J gave up 1 base; unmatched junction bases: 3. The CDR3: CASSLVSGTQETQYF. The CDR3 DNA follows: TGTGCCAGCAGCTTAGTAAGCGGGACCCAAGAGACCCAGTACTTC.

This clone was seen more than once but under ten times. V gene TRBV5-6 combines with J gene TRBJ2-7, with D unclear. V lost 0 bases and J lost 6, with 10 bases in between. Germline V gives CDR1 SGHDT, CDR2 YYEEEE. CDR3 length: 13 residues. The CDR3: CASSLVDSLEQYF. CDR3 coding DNA: TGTGCCAGCAGCTTGGTAGACTCCCTCGAGCAGTACTTC.

This rearrangement joins TRBV18 to TRBJ2-7; 7 bases align to TRBD1. Germline-derived CDR1 and CDR2 are KGHSH and LQKENI. The CDR3 has 15 residues. V trimming: 0 bases; J trimming: 3 bases; junction bases outside the gene matches: 5. The CDR3 spells CASSPPGTEGYEQYF. The CDR3, as DNA: TGTGCCAGCTCACCACCTGGGACAGAGGGCTACGAGCAGTACTTC.

This clone occurred a few times. The chain couples TRBV7-9 to TRBJ2-7, with D hard to call. There are 14 residues in the CDR3. CDR1 and CDR2 (germline): SEHNR, FQNEAQ (reference sequence). Trimming took off 4 bases at V and 4 bases at J, with 14 bases between the two ends. CDR3 amino acids: CASSWRLLGYEQYF. The CDR3 DNA sequence: TGTGCCAGCAGCTGGCGGCTGCTCGGTTACGAGCAGTACTTC.

The gene calls are TRBV2 and TRBJ1-5, with a possible D match to TRBD1 (5 bases). V was trimmed by 3 bases and J by 2 bases, leaving 11 bases between them. Germline-derived CDR1 and CDR2 are SNHLY and FYNNEI. The CDR3 is 15 amino acids. The CDR3 sequence: CASSDGGVGNQPQHF. In nucleotides, the CDR3 is TGTGCCAGCAGTGATGGGGGGGTCGGCAATCAGCCCCAGCATTTT.

The chain joins TRBV5-1 to TRBJ1-4, with D possibly being TRBD1 (5 bases). CDR3 length: 14 residues. CDR1 is SGHRS, CDR2 YFSETQ, per germline. V was clipped by 7 bases and J by 5 bases, with 15 bases between them. CDR3 in amino acids: CASSMGGTNEKLFF. The CDR3 region has the DNA TGCGCCAGCTCCATGGGGGGTACAAATGAAAAACTGTTTTTT.

V usage is TRBV25-1 and J usage is TRBJ2-2; tentatively, D is TRBD1 (7 bases). Trimming removed 2 bases from V and 4 bases from J, with 14 bases in between. Looked up from germline, CDR1 is MGHDK and CDR2 is SYGVNS. This CDR3 region has 16 residues. The CDR3 loop is CASSEPAGGSTGELFF. The CDR3 region has the DNA TGTGCCAGCAGTGAACCGGCAGGGGGGAGCACCGGGGAGCTGTTTTTT. Full variable domain (rest looked up from reference TRBV25-1 and TRBJ2-2): EADIYQTPRYLVIGTGKKITLECSQTMGHDKMYWYQQDPGMELHLIHYSYGVNSTEKGDLSSESTVSRIRTEHFPLTLESARPSHTSQYLCASSEPAGGSTGELFFGEGSRLTVL.

This clone has only a few counts. V gene TRBV7-9 combines with J gene TRBJ2-7; TRBD1 might be the D (5 bases). This CDR3 region has 12 residues. Germline V gene data show CDR1 as SEHNR and CDR2 as FQNEAQ (reference sequence). Trimming left V 1 base short and J 6 bases short, with 7 bases between. CDR3 loop: CASSLEGREQYF. Written as DNA, the CDR3 is TGTGCCAGCAGCTTAGAGGGGCGCGAGCAGTACTTC.

This clone appeared a few times. This chain connects TRBV11-2 to TRBJ1-1; no definite D call. This CDR3 region has 15 residues. Trimming cost V 4 bases and J 5 bases, with 17 bases left between them. CDR1 is SGHAT, CDR2 FQNNGV, per germline. CDR3 loop: CASSSRAGFRTEAFF. CDR3 nucleotide sequence: TGTGCCAGCAGCTCGCGGGCGGGGTTTAGGACTGAAGCTTTCTTT.

This clone was found a few times. This chain uses TRBV5-1 with TRBJ2-5, with TRBD1 as a possible D gene (5 bases). V was trimmed by 4 bases and J by 2 bases, leaving 12 bases between them. In germline, CDR1 is SGHRS, CDR2 YFSETQ. This CDR3 spans 14 amino acids. CDR3 nucleotide sequence: TGCGCCAGCAGCACAGGACGGCAACAAGAGACCCAGTACTTC. This sequence encodes CASSTGRQQETQYF.

This clone has a handful of counts. The chain carries TRBV7-2 and TRBJ2-3; 7 positions agree with TRBD2. Unmatched junction bases numbered 14, after V lost 2 bases and J lost 0 bases. This CDR3 contains 19 residues. Germline assignment: CDR1 SGHTA and CDR2 FQGNSA. CDR3 in amino acids: CASSLNPYLPGGSTDTQYF. For the CDR3, the DNA is TGTGCCAGCAGCTTAAACCCCTACCTTCCCGGGGGGAGCACAGATACGCAGTATTTT. The full variable domain, rest sourced from reference TRBV7-2 and TRBJ2-3, is GAGVSQSPSNKVTEKGKDVELRCDPISGHTALYWYRQSLGQGLEFLIYFQGNSAPDKSGLPSDRFSAERTGGSVSTLTIQRTQQEDSAVYLCASSLNPYLPGGSTDTQYFGPGTRLTVL.

The genes are TRBV18 and TRBJ2-4; D may be TRBD1 (6 bases). The CDR3 has 12 residues. Trimming removed 3 bases at V and 8 bases at J, with 8 bases between. Germline loops: CDR1 KGHSH, CDR2 LQKENI. The CDR3 here is CASSPEGDIQYF. In nucleotides, the CDR3 is TGTGCCAGCTCACCCGAGGGGGACATTCAGTACTTC.

This clone has a handful of counts. The V call is TRBV6-1, the J call TRBJ1-5; D gene ambiguous. Germline V gene sequence: CDR1 MNHNS, CDR2 SASEGT. The V end was cut by 6 bases, the J end by 2 bases, with 8 bases between. This CDR3 comprises 13 residues. DNA of the CDR3: TGTGCCAGCAGCGGGGTCGGCAATCAGCCCCAGCATTTT. Amino acid sequence: CASSGVGNQPQHF.